These 17 T cell receptor beta chains originate from one sample sequenced in a study of T cells in tumors after PD-1 blockade. Here immunoSEQ multiplex PCR was the method, and the copy in TCRdb shows in-frame clones only, minus some. The repertoire consists of approximately 47,000 clones, with around 80% occurring once and the leading ten covering around 9.3%. The material was PBMCs, obtained before anti-PD-1 therapy. The receptors originated from a human donor with advanced basal cell or squamous cell carcinoma (not recorded which).

This clone has only one observation. The rearrangement links TRBV10-3 to TRBJ1-1, with D unclear. In germline, CDR1 is ENHRY, CDR2 SYGVKD. V was pared by 0 bases and J by 4 bases, with 9 bases between. The CDR3 runs 14 residues. Here the CDR3 DNA reads TGTGCCATCAGTGAGTCAGGATGGGGCACTGAAGCTTTCTTT. Amino acids: CAISESGWGTEAFF.

The chain combines TRBV7-9 with TRBJ2-5; weak D call: TRBD2 (6 bases). The ends were cut back, 6 bases at V and 4 bases at J, with 21 bases in the middle. CDR3 length: 16 amino acids. Germline V CDR1 and CDR2: SEHNR, FQNEAQ (reference sequence). Here the CDR3 DNA reads TGTGCCAGCAGTCCCGGTCCCGGGGGATATGGAGAGACCCAGTACTTC. Translation gives CASSPGPGGYGETQYF.

The chain couples TRBV2 to TRBJ2-3, with 11 positions matching TRBD2. The CDR3 is 12 residues long. V trimming: 5 bases; J trimming: 10 bases; junction bases outside the gene matches: 2. Germline V lookup: CDR1 SNHLY, CDR2 FYNNEI. As DNA, the CDR3 is TGTGCCAGCAGTATTAGCGGGAGGGCGCAGTATTTT. Its translation is CASSISGRAQYF.

In DNA, the CDR3 is TGCGCCAGCAGCTTAACATTAGGGCTATACGAGCAGTACTTC. Its translation: CASSLTLGLYEQYF. The chain couples TRBV4-1 to TRBJ2-7, with unresolved D. Trimming left V 5 bases short and J 4 bases short, with 15 bases between. Germline V gene sequence: CDR1 MGHRA, CDR2 YSYEKL. This CDR3 spans 14 amino acids.

Only a few counts were recorded for this clone. The chain joins TRBV28 to TRBJ2-3; perhaps TRBD2 as D (7 bases). Trimming shortened V by 10 bases and J by 4 bases, and 21 bases separated the two germline ends. CDR1 and CDR2 (germline): MDHEN, SYDVKM. CDR3 length: 15 residues. CDR3 DNA: TGTGCCACCTGGGGGGGCGGGAGTGAGGCAGATACGCAGTATTTT. This sequence encodes CATWGGGSEADTQYF.

The CDR3 reads CASSLNAGANVLTF. Here the CDR3 DNA reads TGCGCCAGCAGCTTAAATGCTGGGGCCAACGTCCTGACTTTC. The J gene is TRBJ2-6, the V gene TRBV5-1; unclear D gene. Trimming left V 2 bases short and J 2 bases short, with 5 bases between. This CDR3 spans 14 amino acids. Germline V gene lookup returns CDR1 SGHRS and CDR2 YFSETQ.

The chain has TRBV27 and TRBJ2-1, with 9 nucleotides matching TRBD2. This CDR3 region has 14 residues. Trimming cost V 3 bases and J 10 bases; bases outside gene matches: 7. CDR1 and CDR2 (germline): MNHEY, SMNVEV (reference sequence). The DNA of the CDR3 is TGTGCCAGCAGTTTTAGCGGGGGTCTACAGGAGCAGTTCTTC. Translated: CASSFSGGLQEQFF.

The genes are TRBV4-2 and TRBJ1-6, with 7 bases fitting TRBD1. V lost 5 bases, J lost 7 bases, and 8 bases stayed unmatched. CDR1 LGHNA and CDR2 YNFKEQ come from the germline V gene. This CDR3 comprises 15 residues. The CDR3 sequence is CASSKTLDRNSPLHF. CDR3 DNA: TGTGCCAGCAGCAAAACTTTGGACAGGAATTCACCCCTCCACTTT.

This rearrangement joins TRBV28 to TRBJ1-4; the D is unclear. Trimming took off 3 bases at V and 8 bases at J, with 10 bases between the two ends. This CDR3 has 13 amino acids. Germline CDR1 reads MDHEN; CDR2 reads SYDVKM. The CDR3 DNA sequence: TGTGCCAGCAGTTTGGTCAGGTCCGAAAAACTGTTTTTT. It yields the protein CASSLVRSEKLFF.

V and J are TRBV9 and TRBJ1-1; D may be TRBD1 (6 bases). CDR1 and CDR2 (germline): SGDLS, YYNGEE. This CDR3 spans 15 amino acids. V gave up 3 bases and J gave up 1 base, with 13 bases separating them. This chain's CDR3 is CASSGRTDQNTEAFF. The CDR3 coding sequence is TGTGCCAGCAGCGGCCGGACAGATCAGAACACTGAAGCTTTCTTT.

This sequence joins TRBV5-6 and TRBJ1-2, with TRBD1 matching 7 bases. Germline lookup yields CDR1 SGHDT and CDR2 YYEEEE. The V and J ends lost 4 bases and 2 bases, in that order; junction bases with no gene match: 2. The CDR3 has 13 residues. CDR3 residues: CASSPGQNYGYTF. In DNA, the CDR3 is TGTGCCAGCAGCCCGGGACAGAACTATGGCTACACCTTC.

CDR3 DNA: TGTGCCAGCAGTTACGGGGTAGGGAGGAACACTGAAGCTTTCTTT. Amino acid sequence: CASSYGVGRNTEAFF. The V call is TRBV6-2 or TRBV6-3, the J call TRBJ1-1; D is unclear. CDR1 is MNHEY and CDR2 is SVGEGT in the germline V gene. This CDR3 has 15 amino acids. The germline V and J ends were trimmed by 2 bases and 1 base, with 11 bases remaining between them.

CDR3 region: CASSMGGTGTYEQYF. As DNA, the CDR3 is TGTGCCAGTAGTATGGGAGGGACAGGGACCTACGAGCAGTACTTC. The J gene is TRBJ2-7, the V gene TRBV19; 9 bases align to TRBD1. Germline V gene sequence: CDR1 LNHDA, CDR2 SQIVND (reference sequence). The CDR3 totals 15 residues. The trim removed 3 bases at V and 2 bases at J, leaving 5 bases unmatched.

The chain recombines TRBV18 with TRBJ2-2; D might be TRBD1 (6 bases). The CDR3 runs 17 residues. Trimming shortened V by 4 bases and J by 2 bases, and 17 bases separated the two germline ends. Germline V CDR1 and CDR2: KGHSH, LQKENI. This chain's CDR3 is CASSLGSRGRNTGELFF. The CDR3 nucleotides are TGTGCCAGCTCACTTGGAAGCAGGGGAAGAAACACCGGGGAGCTGTTTTTT.

The CDR3 spells CASSQELYSGYTF. The CDR3 nucleotides are TGCGCCAGCAGCCAAGAGTTATATTCTGGCTACACCTTC. The genes are TRBV4-1 and TRBJ1-2; D call uncertain. Trimming left V 0 bases short and J 7 bases short, with 9 bases between. This CDR3 is 13 amino acids long. CDR1 and CDR2 (germline): MGHRA, YSYEKL.

This clone was counted a few times. J is TRBJ1-6 and V is TRBV7-9; 9 bases are shared with TRBD1. V lost 5 bases and J lost 7; bases outside the gene matches: 9. The germline gives CDR1 SEHNR, CDR2 FQNEAQ (reference sequence). The CDR3 runs to 16 residues. For the CDR3, the DNA is TGTGCCAGCAGCGACTCTGGGACAGGGTCGAATTCACCCCTCCACTTT. It yields the protein CASSDSGTGSNSPLHF.

In regard to this clone: Different DNA sequences within this sample yield the same CDR3. The chain recombines TRBV7-9 with TRBJ1-4; TRBD1 is a possible D gene (6 bases). The V gene's germline CDR1 is SEHNR and CDR2 FQNEAQ (reference sequence). The V gene lost 3 bases and the J gene lost 7 bases, with 12 bases spanning the gap. The CDR3 consists of 14 residues. The CDR3 DNA sequence: TGTGCCAGCAGCTTGCAGGGGTCGGGTGAAAAACTGTTTTTT. Its translation is CASSLQGSGEKLFF.